This TCR beta chain was captured in a study of CD8 T cells in Susac syndrome. Patients with stable or active relapsing-remitting disease, all of them treatment-naive, made up the multiple sclerosis controls. Random hexamers primed reverse transcription of about 0.45 to 1 ug RNA. TCR beta CDR3 was amplified by immunoSEQ covering 54 Vbeta and 13 Jbeta. TCRdb re-called the immunoSEQ multiplex PCR reads through MiXCR, storing one row per CDR3 protein. The data contain about 130,000 distinct CDR3 sequences, around 91% of them singletons. Germline V lookup: CDR1 LGHDT, CDR2 YNNKEL (reference sequence). Trimming at V came to 7 bases and at J to 3 bases, leaving 6 bases not matched to a gene. CDR3 length: 15 residues.

This TCR was sampled from a human donor with multiple sclerosis. Material: CD8+ T cells from PBMCs. V usage is TRBV3-1 and J usage is TRBJ2-1; 10 bases line up with TRBD2. This CDR3 reads CASTPSGSGYNEQFF. For the CDR3, the DNA is TGTGCCAGCACCCCTAGCGGGAGCGGCTACAATGAGCAGTTCTTC.